The 21 T cell receptor beta chains reported below all come from one sample, sequenced in a study of T cell responses to AZD1222 COVID-19 vaccine. Clones were read by immunoSEQ multiplex PCR, and TCRdb kept only the in-frame ones, dropping some. The data contain approximately 100,000 clones, roughly 87% of them seen just once; the ten biggest clones take up 9.5% to 15%. The starting material was peripheral blood, obtained on day 0 of MenACWY control vaccination. Source of these receptors: an adult in good health.

The chain carries TRBV13 and TRBJ1-1, with D unclear. Germline assignment: CDR1 PRHDT and CDR2 FYEKMQ (reference sequence). CDR3 length: 14 amino acids. Trimming left V 0 bases short and J 0 bases short, with 5 bases between. The CDR3 coding sequence is TGTGCCAGCAGCTTAGGGACATTGAACACTGAAGCTTTCTTT. It specifies CASSLGTLNTEAFF.

The genes are TRBV27 and TRBJ2-7; D unclear. The CDR3 is 16 residues long. Per the germline V gene, CDR1 is MNHEY and CDR2 is SMNVEV (reference sequence). The ends were cut back, 2 bases at V and 0 bases at J, with 14 bases in the middle. The CDR3 nucleotides are TGTGCCAGCAGTTTAAGTGGGGAACTGAGCTCCTACGAGCAGTACTTC. It codes for CASSLSGELSSYEQYF.

This clone was detected only a few times. The chain is built from TRBV3-1 (or the pseudogene TRBV3-2) and TRBJ1-1; D unresolved. The CDR3 covers 15 residues. Looked up from germline, CDR1 is LGHDT and CDR2 is YNNKEL (reference sequence). V dropped 0 bases and J dropped 0 bases, with 8 bases sitting between them. CDR3 protein: CASSQDGGMNTEAFF. In DNA form, the CDR3 reads TGTGCCAGCAGCCAAGATGGAGGGATGAACACTGAAGCTTTCTTT.

The chain has TRBV7-3 and TRBJ2-2; D gene uncertain. The CDR3 covers 14 residues. Germline values: CDR1 SGHTA, CDR2 FQGTGA. Trimming pared 2 bases from V and 2 bases from J, leaving 6 bases between. CDR3 bases: TGTGCCAGCAGCTTATCACACAACACCGGGGAGCTGTTTTTT. Protein: CASSLSHNTGELFF.

The chain uses TRBV28 and TRBJ1-5, with D maybe TRBD1 (6 bases). Germline CDR1 and CDR2: MDHEN and SYDVKM. With 7 bases removed from V and 2 bases from J, the gap between germline ends came to 6 bases. The CDR3 contains 12 residues. The CDR3 nucleotides are TGTGCCAGCACAGGGGGCAATCAGCCCCAGCATTTT. Translation gives CASTGGNQPQHF.

Here the CDR3 DNA reads TGTGCCAGCAGCCCTAGAGAGAGTAGGTACCAAGAGACCCAGTACTTC. This gives the protein CASSPRESRYQETQYF. V gene TRBV3-1 (or the pseudogene TRBV3-2) combines with J gene TRBJ2-5; no clear D. CDR1 and CDR2 (germline): LGHDT, YNNKEL (reference sequence). This CDR3 comprises 16 residues. Trimming cost V 4 bases and J 0 bases, with 15 bases left between them.

This clone was counted once. For the CDR3, the DNA is TGTGCCAGCAGCCCTAGCCGACAGGGCTCTGGAAACACCATATATTTT. It specifies CASSPSRQGSGNTIYF. The chain links TRBV5-4 to TRBJ1-3; 7 nucleotides match TRBD1. Germline V gene lookup returns CDR1 SGHNT and CDR2 YYREEE (reference sequence). The CDR3 length is 16 residues. Trimming removed 4 bases from V and 0 bases from J; junction bases left unmatched: 7. Full variable domain (rest looked up from reference TRBV5-4 and TRBJ1-3): ETGVTQSPTHLIKTRGQQVTLRCSSQSGHNTVSWYQQALGQGPQFIFQYYREEENGRGNFPPRFSGLQFPNYSSELNVNALELDDSALYLCASSPSRQGSGNTIYFGEGSWLTVV.

The genes are TRBV5-1 and TRBJ1-2; D perhaps matches TRBD1 (6 bases). The V end lost 5 bases, the J end lost 3 bases, and 14 bases lay between the germline ends. The CDR3 has 14 amino acids. Germline V gene lookup returns CDR1 SGHRS and CDR2 YFSETQ. CDR3 region: CASSLPGQHYGYTF. CDR3 in DNA: TGCGCCAGCAGTCTTCCCGGACAGCACTATGGCTACACCTTC.

This rearrangement joins TRBV7-2 to TRBJ1-5, with TRBD1 matching 10 bases. The length of the CDR3 is 15 residues. Germline V lookup: CDR1 SGHTA, CDR2 FQGNSA. Losses at the gene ends were 4 bases for V and 5 bases for J; bases not matched to a gene: 5. The CDR3 sequence is CASSSRTGGDQPQHF. The CDR3 nucleotides read TGTGCCAGCAGCTCACGGACAGGGGGAGATCAGCCCCAGCATTTT. Variable domain in full (rest from reference TRBV7-2 and TRBJ1-5): GAGVSQSPSNKVTEKGKDVELRCDPISGHTALYWYRQSLGQGLEFLIYFQGNSAPDKSGLPSDRFSAERTGGSVSTLTIQRTQQEDSAVYLCASSSRTGGDQPQHFGDGTRLSIL.

V gene TRBV9 combines with J gene TRBJ1-5; D gene ambiguous. Germline CDR1 and CDR2: SGDLS and YYNGEE. This CDR3 has 15 residues. The V end lost 4 bases, the J end lost 0 bases, and 11 bases lay between the germline ends. Here the CDR3 DNA reads TGTGCCAGCAGCCGTACACCGTATAGCAATCAGCCCCAGCATTTT. Its protein is CASSRTPYSNQPQHF.

Concerning this clone itself: The sample carries other DNA sequences with the same CDR3. V gene TRBV6-1 combines with J gene TRBJ1-5; a weak D match, TRBD1 (5 bases). The CDR3 length is 14 residues. Trimming stripped 3 bases from V and 3 bases from J, with 9 bases between. The germline gives CDR1 MNHNS, CDR2 SASEGT. The CDR3 reads CASSEGGFNQPQHF. The CDR3 nucleotides read TGTGCCAGCAGTGAGGGGGGTTTCAATCAGCCCCAGCATTTT.

DNA of the CDR3: TGTGCCAGTAGTATCGAAGGGCCCCAGCATTTT. This codes for CASSIEGPQHF. J is TRBJ1-5 and V is TRBV19; D gene unclear. Germline CDR1 is LNHDA and CDR2 is SQIVND (reference sequence). There are 11 residues in the CDR3. The V gene lost 3 bases and the J gene lost 9 bases, with 6 bases spanning the gap.

V is TRBV30 and J is TRBJ1-2; the D gene is possibly TRBD1 (5 bases). This CDR3 spans 14 amino acids. V lost 3 bases and J lost 6, with 17 bases in between. CDR1 GTSNPN and CDR2 SVGIG come from the germline V gene (reference sequence). Here the CDR3 DNA reads TGTGCCTGGAGCCAAACCGGGACCTCCGATGGCTACACCTTC. Translation: CAWSQTGTSDGYTF.

The chain links TRBV5-1 to TRBJ2-7; TRBD1 agrees at 8 bases. Germline loops: CDR1 SGHRS, CDR2 YFSETQ. The junction had 8 bases not matched to a gene; V was cut back by 3 bases and J by 0 bases. The CDR3 length is 16 residues. This CDR3 is CASSWPGGLSSYEQYF. The CDR3 bases are TGCGCCAGCAGCTGGCCAGGGGGCTTGAGCTCCTACGAGCAGTACTTC.

This rearrangement joins TRBV3-1 (or the pseudogene TRBV3-2) to TRBJ1-2, with a tentative D call TRBD1 (5 bases). This CDR3 is 15 amino acids long. Germline loops: CDR1 LGHDT, CDR2 YNNKEL (reference sequence). V lost 0 bases to trimming and J lost 4 bases, with 12 bases between them. The chain's CDR3 is CASSQDSGGSYGYTF. The CDR3 DNA reads as TGTGCCAGCAGCCAAGATTCGGGGGGTTCCTATGGCTACACCTTC.

The rearrangement uses TRBV24-1 and TRBJ2-7, with D tentatively TRBD2 (5 bases). The CDR3 is made up of 13 amino acids. CDR1 and CDR2 from the germline V gene are KGHDR and SFDVKD. V was clipped by 3 bases and J by 1 base, with 6 bases between them. CDR3 residues: CATSDGSSYEQYF. The CDR3 DNA reads as TGTGCCACCAGTGATGGGAGTTCCTACGAGCAGTACTTC.

This chain joins TRBV5-1 and TRBJ1-2; D is unclear. Trimming took off 3 bases at V and 10 bases at J, with 16 bases between the two ends. The CDR3 runs 13 residues. The germline V gene encodes CDR1 SGHRS and CDR2 YFSETQ. The CDR3: CASSSTIKDDYTF. DNA of the CDR3: TGCGCCAGCAGCTCGACGATTAAGGACGACTACACCTTC.

The CDR3 is CASTPLGLAGGTYEQYF. The CDR3 DNA reads as TGTGCCAGCACCCCCCTAGGACTAGCGGGAGGGACCTACGAGCAGTACTTC. The chain is built from TRBV28 and TRBJ2-7; 15 nucleotides line up with TRBD2. The V gene end was trimmed by 7 bases and the J gene end by 2 bases; junction bases not matched to a gene: 9. The CDR3 is 17 amino acids. The germline gives CDR1 MDHEN, CDR2 SYDVKM.

As for this clone: A read error may account for a junction end that differs from germline. The rearrangement joins TRBV7-8 to TRBJ2-7; tentatively, D is TRBD2 (5 bases). The germline CDR1 and CDR2 sequences are SGHVS and FQNEAQ. The CDR3 consists of 12 residues. The CDR3 protein is CATSPEGYEQYF. The CDR3 nucleotides read TGTGCCACCAGCCCCGAGGGCTACGAGCAGTACTTC.

The V call is TRBV5-1, the J call TRBJ1-5; TRBD1 is a possible D gene (5 bases). The V end was cut by 0 bases, the J end by 7 bases, with 14 bases between. The CDR3 totals 15 residues. The V gene's germline CDR1 is SGHRS and CDR2 YFSETQ. The CDR3: CASSLGGNLEQPQHF. The CDR3 DNA reads TGCGCCAGCAGCTTGGGGGGGAATCTTGAACAGCCCCAGCATTTT.

This chain joins TRBV23-1 and TRBJ2-7; 7 bases are shared with TRBD1. TRBV23-1 falls under the ORF class, with uncertain function. This CDR3 region has 14 residues. Trimming took 6 bases from V and 1 from J; bases not matched to a gene: 6. DNA of the CDR3: TGCGCCAGCAGCTCCCGGACAGGTTCCTACGAGCAGTACTTC. Encoded protein: CASSSRTGSYEQYF.